This T cell receptor beta chain was found in a study of T cell responses to AZD1222 COVID-19 vaccine. Sequencing used immunoSEQ multiplex PCR; TCRdb keeps in-frame clones, though not all of them. The sample carries 100,000 to 150,000 clones, around 92% recorded once. CDR1 MNHEY and CDR2 SMNVEV come from the germline V gene (reference sequence). The CDR3 sequence is 14 residues long. Trimming removed 2 bases from V and 0 bases from J, with 5 bases in between. The V and J genes are TRBV27 and TRBJ1-3, with D unresolved. The TCR originated in an adult who received the AZD1222 COVID-19 vaccine. This specimen was peripheral blood, taken 28 days after the second AZD1222 dose. CDR3 DNA: TGTGCCAGCAGTTTACGAGGCTCTGGAAACACCATATATTTT. This encodes CASSLRGSGNTIYF.